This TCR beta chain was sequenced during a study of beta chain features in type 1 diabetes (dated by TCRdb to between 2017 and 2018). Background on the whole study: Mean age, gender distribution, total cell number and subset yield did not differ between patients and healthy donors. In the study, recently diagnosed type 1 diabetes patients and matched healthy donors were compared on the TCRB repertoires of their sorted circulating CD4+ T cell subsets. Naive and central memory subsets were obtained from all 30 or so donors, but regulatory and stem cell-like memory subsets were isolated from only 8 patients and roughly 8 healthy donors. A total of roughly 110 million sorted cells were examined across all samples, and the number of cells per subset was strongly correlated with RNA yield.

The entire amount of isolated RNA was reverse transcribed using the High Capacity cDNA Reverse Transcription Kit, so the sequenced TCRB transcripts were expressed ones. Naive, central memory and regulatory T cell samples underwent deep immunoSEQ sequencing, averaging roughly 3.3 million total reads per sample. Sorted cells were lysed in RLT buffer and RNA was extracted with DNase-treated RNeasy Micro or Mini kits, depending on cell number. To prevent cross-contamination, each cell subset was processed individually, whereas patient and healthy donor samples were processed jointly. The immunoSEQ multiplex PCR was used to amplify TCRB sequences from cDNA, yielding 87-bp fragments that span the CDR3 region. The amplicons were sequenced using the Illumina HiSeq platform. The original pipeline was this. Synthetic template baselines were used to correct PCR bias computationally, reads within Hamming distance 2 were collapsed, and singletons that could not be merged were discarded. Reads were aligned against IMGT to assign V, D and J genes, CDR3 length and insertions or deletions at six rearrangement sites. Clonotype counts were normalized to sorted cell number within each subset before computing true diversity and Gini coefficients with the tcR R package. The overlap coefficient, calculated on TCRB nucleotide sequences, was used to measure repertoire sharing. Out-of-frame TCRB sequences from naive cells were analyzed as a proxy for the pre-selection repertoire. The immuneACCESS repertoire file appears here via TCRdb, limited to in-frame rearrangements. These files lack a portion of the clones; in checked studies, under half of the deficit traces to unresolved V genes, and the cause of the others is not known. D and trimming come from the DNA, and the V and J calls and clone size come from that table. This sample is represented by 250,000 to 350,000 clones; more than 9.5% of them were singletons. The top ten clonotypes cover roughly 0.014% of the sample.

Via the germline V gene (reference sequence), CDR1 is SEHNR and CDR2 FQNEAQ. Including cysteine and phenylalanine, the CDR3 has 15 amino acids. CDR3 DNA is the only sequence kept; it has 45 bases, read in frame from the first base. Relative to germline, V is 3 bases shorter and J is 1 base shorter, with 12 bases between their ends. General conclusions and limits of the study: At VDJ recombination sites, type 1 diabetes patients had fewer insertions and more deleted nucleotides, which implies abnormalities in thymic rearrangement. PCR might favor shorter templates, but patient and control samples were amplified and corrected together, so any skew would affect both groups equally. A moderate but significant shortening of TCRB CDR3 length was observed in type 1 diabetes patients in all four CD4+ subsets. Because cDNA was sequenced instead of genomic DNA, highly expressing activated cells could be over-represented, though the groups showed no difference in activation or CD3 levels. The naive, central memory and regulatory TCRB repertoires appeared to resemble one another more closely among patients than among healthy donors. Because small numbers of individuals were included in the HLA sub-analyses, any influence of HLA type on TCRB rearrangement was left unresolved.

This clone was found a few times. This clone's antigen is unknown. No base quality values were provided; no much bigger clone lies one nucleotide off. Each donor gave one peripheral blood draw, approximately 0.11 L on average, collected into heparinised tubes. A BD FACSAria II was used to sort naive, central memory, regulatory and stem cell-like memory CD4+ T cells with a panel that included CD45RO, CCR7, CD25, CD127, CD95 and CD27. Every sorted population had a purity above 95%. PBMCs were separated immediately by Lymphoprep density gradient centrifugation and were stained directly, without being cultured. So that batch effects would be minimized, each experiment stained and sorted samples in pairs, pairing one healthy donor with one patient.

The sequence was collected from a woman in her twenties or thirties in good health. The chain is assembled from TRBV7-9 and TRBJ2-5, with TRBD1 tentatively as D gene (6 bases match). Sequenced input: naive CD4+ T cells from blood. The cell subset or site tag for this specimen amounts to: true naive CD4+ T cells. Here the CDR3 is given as CASSFNGQIQETQYF. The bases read TGTGCCAGCAGCTTTAACGGACAGATCCAAGAGACCCAGTACTTC. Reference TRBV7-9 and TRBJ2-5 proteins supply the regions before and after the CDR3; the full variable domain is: DTGVSQNPRHKITKRGQNVTFRCDPISEHNRLYWYRQTLGQGPEFLTYFQNEAQLEKSRLLSDRFSAERPKGSFSTLEIQRTEQGDSAMYLCASSFNGQIQETQYFGPGTRLLVL.